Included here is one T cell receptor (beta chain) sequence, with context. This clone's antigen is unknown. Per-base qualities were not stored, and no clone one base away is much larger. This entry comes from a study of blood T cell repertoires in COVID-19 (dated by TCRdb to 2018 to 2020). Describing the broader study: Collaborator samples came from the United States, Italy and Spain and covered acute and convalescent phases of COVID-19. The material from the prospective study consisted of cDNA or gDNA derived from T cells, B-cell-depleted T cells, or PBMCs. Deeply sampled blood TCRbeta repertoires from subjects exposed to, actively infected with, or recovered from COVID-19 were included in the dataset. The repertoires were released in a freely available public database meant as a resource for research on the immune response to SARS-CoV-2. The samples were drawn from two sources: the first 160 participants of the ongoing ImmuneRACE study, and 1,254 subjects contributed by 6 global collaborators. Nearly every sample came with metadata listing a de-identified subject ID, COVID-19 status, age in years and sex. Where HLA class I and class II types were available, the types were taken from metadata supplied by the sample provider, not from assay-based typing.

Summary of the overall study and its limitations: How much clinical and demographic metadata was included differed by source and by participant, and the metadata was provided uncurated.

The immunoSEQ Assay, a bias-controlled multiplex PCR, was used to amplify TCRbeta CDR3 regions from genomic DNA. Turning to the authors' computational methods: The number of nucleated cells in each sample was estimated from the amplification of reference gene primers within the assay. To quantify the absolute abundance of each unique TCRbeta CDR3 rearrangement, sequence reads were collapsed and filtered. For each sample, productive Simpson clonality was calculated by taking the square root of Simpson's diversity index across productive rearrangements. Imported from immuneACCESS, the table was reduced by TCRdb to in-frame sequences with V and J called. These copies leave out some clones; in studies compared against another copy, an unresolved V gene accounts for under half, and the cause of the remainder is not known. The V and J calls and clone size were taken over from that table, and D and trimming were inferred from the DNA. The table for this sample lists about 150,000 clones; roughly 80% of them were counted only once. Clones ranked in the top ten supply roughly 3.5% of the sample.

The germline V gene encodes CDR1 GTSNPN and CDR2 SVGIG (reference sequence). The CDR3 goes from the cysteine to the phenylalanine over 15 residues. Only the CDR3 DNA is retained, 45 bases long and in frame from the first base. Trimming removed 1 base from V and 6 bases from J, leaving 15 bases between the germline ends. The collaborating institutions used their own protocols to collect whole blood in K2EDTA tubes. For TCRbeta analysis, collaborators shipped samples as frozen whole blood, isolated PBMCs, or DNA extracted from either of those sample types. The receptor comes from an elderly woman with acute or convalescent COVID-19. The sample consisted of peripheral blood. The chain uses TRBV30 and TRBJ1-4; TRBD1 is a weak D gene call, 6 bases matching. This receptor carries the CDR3 CAWSDLRGPDEKLFF. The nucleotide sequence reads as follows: TGTGCCTGGAGTGACCTCAGGGGACCGGATGAAAAACTGTTTTTT.